Reported below is one TCR beta chain. Its antigen is as yet unknown. This CDR3 has 15 amino acids. Germline CDR1 reads SEHNR; CDR2 reads FQNEAQ (reference sequence). V dropped 1 base and J dropped 3 bases, with 12 bases sitting between them. PCR amplification relied on 60 Vbeta primers (plus 13 Jbeta primers). Here immunoSEQ multiplex PCR was the method, and the copy in TCRdb shows in-frame clones only, minus some. Of around 85,000 clones listed, roughly 78% are singletons. All donors participated as healthy donors of bone marrow. The sample belongs to a study of cytomegalovirus exposure and HLA in healthy donors. The wider study: Earlier results showed approximately 120 million unique TCR beta sequences derived from some 180 million T cells. Overall study findings and caveats: Later analysis identified a missense DCLRE1C variant that was linked to TCR beta V- and J-gene trimming. Other equally common chains were less clonally expanded than HLA-associated TCR beta chains, a later analysis showed.

This TCR was sampled from a man under 40 in good health and CMV-seronegative. This chain connects TRBV7-9 to TRBJ1-2; the D is unclear. What was sequenced was PBMCs. The CDR3 reads CASSLDGEGDYGYTF. CDR3 sequence (DNA): TGTGCCAGCAGCTTAGATGGGGAGGGTGACTATGGCTACACCTTC.